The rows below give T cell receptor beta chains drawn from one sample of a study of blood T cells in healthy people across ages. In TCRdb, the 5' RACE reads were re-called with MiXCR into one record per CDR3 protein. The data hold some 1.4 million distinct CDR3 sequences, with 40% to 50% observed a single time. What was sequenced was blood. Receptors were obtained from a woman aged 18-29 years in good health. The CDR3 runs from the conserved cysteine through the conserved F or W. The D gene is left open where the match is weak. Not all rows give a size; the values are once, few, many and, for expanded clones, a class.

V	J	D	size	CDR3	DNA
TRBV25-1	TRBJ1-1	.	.	CASSEGATGIAFF	TGTGCCAGCAGTGAAGGGGCGACCGGAATAGCTTTCTTT
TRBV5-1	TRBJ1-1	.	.	CASSDRSMNTEAFF	TGCGCCAGCAGTGATAGGAGTATGAACACTGAAGCTTTCTTT
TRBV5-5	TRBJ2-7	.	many	CARKVHEQYF	TGTGCCAGGAAGGTCCACGAGCAGTACTTC
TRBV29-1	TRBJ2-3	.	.	CSVVKRLDTDTQYF	TGCAGCGTTGTGAAGAGGTTGGACACAGATACGCAGTATTTT
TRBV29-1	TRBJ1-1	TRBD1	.	CSAAQGANAEAFF	TGCAGCGCTGCCCAGGGGGCTAACGCTGAAGCTTTCTTT
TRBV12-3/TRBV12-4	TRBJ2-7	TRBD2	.	CASSPAGGVRPYEQYF	TGTGCCAGCAGTCCGGCCGGGGGGGTAAGGCCCTACGAGCAGTACTTC
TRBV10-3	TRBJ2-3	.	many	CAISEREDTQYF	TGTGCCATCAGTGAGCGGGAGGATACGCAGTATTTT
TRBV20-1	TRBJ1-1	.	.	CSAREGFRGNTEAFF	TGCAGTGCTAGAGAGGGGTTCCGGGGGAACACTGAAGCTTTCTTT
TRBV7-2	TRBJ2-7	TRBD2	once	CASSLIAGGPSSYEQYF	TGTGCCAGCAGCTTAATAGCGGGGGGCCCTAGCTCCTACGAGCAGTACTTC
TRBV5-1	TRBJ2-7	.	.	CTSSLTAGGTLNEQYF	TGCACCAGCAGCTTGACGGCGGGTGGCACGCTGAACGAGCAGTACTTC
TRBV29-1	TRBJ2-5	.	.	CSVSQVSKETQYF	TGCAGCGTATCACAGGTTTCCAAAGAGACCCAGTACTTC
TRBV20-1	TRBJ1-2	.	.	CSAYTGGTGGYTF	TGCAGTGCTTACACCGGGGGGACGGGCGGCTACACCTTC
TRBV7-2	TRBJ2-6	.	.	CASSLLGVIANVLTF	TGTGCCAGCAGCTTGTTAGGGGTTATTGCCAACGTCCTGACTTTC
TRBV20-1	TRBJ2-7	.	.	CSAKGLIYEQYF	TGCAGTGCTAAAGGATTGATCTACGAGCAGTACTTC
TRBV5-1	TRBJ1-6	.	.	CASSLAAENSPLHF	TGCGCCAGCAGCTTGGCGGCGGAGAATTCACCCCTCCACTTT
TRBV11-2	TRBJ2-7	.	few	CASSLDLLAPSSYEQYF	TGTGCCAGCAGCTTAGACCTTCTAGCGCCCAGCTCCTACGAGCAGTACTTC
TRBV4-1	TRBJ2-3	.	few	CASSQETPGDTQYF	TGCGCCAGCAGCCAAGAAACCCCTGGGGATACGCAGTATTTT
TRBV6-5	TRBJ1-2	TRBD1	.	CASSYPGQGAGWDGYTF	TGTGCCAGCAGTTACCCGGGACAGGGGGCAGGATGGGATGGCTACACCTTC
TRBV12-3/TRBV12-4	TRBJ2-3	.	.	CASSLAGSRGTDTQYF	TGTGCCAGCAGTTTAGCAGGTTCGAGGGGCACAGATACGCAGTATTTT
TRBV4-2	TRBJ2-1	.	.	CASSPNWPSDVDERFF	TGTGCCAGCAGCCCTAACTGGCCTAGCGACGTCGATGAGCGGTTCTTC
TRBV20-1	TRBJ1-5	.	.	CSANRDSQPQHF	TGCAGTGCTAATAGGGATAGTCAGCCCCAGCATTTT
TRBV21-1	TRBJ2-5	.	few	CASSKSGRAHNEQYF	TGTGCCAGCAGCAAAAGCGGGAGGGCCCACAATGAGCAGTACTTC
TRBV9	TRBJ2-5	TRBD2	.	CASSVAIAGVETQYF	TGTGCCAGCAGCGTCGCGATAGCGGGAGTAGAGACCCAGTACTTC
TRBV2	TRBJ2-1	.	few	CASSDQRNNEQFF	TGTGCCAGCAGTGATCAGCGCAACAATGAGCAGTTCTTC
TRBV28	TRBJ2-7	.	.	CATRPQPGAPYEQYF	TGTGCCACCCGACCGCAACCCGGGGCGCCCTACGAGCAGTACTTC
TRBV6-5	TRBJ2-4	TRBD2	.	CASSYSTSGGGTKNIQYF	TGTGCCAGCAGTTACTCGACTAGCGGGGGTGGGACCAAAAACATTCAGTACTTC
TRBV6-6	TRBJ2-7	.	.	CASSCLSLGSASYEQYF	TGTGCCAGCAGTTGCCTATCTCTGGGGAGTGCCTCCTACGAGCAGTACTTC
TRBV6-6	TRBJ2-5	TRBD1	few	CASSYGTGLETQYF	TGTGCCAGCAGTTACGGGACAGGGTTAGAGACCCAGTACTTC
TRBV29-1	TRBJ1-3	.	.	CSVDSGSSGNTIYF	TGCAGCGTTGACAGCGGGAGCTCTGGAAACACCATATATTTT
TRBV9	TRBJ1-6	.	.	CASSVGQHNSPLHF	TGTGCCAGCAGCGTAGGACAGCATAATTCACCCCTCCACTTT
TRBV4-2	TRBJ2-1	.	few	CASSQDSRGQFF	TGTGCCAGCAGCCAAGATTCTAGGGGGCAGTTCTTC
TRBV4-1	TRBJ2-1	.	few	CASSQEGRGTAFF	TGCGCCAGCAGCCAAGAAGGTAGAGGGACGGCGTTCTTC
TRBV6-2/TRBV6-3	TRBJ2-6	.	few	CASSYSGISGANVLTF	TGTGCCAGCAGTTACTCCGGGATCTCTGGGGCCAACGTCCTGACTTTC
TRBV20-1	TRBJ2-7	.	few	CSASRSRVNYEQYF	TGCAGTGCTTCCCGGTCCCGGGTAAACTACGAGCAGTACTTC
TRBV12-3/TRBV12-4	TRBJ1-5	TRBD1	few	CASSSGQGLGNQPQHF	TGTGCCAGCAGTTCCGGACAGGGGTTAGGAAATCAGCCCCAGCATTTT
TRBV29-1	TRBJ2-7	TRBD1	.	CSVRQGVDEQYF	TGCAGCGTTAGACAGGGGGTCGACGAGCAGTACTTC
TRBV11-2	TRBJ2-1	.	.	CASSFPRGLAEQFF	TGTGCCAGCAGCTTCCCACGGGGCCTAGCTGAGCAGTTCTTC
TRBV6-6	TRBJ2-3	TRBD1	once	CASSDRGHWDTQYF	TGTGCCAGCAGCGACAGGGGGCATTGGGATACGCAGTATTTT
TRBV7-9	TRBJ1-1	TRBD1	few	CASSSTRDRNTEAFF	TGTGCCAGCAGCTCTACCCGGGACAGGAACACTGAAGCTTTCTTT
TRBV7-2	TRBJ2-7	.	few	CASSLTRVQGYEQYF	TGTGCCAGCAGCTTAACCAGGGTACAAGGGTACGAGCAGTACTTC
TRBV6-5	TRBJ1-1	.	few	CASTPLGDTEAFF	TGTGCCAGCACCCCACTGGGGGACACTGAAGCTTTCTTT
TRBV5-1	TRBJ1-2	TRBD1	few	CASSLASGGDYGYTF	TGCGCCAGCAGCTTGGCCTCAGGGGGCGACTATGGCTACACCTTC
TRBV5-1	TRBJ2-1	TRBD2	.	CASNSEGSSGRNEQFF	TGCGCCAGCAACTCCGAAGGTTCTAGCGGGCGCAATGAGCAGTTCTTC
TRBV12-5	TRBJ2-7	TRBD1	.	CASGLAHGTASSYEQYF	TGTGCTAGTGGTTTGGCCCACGGGACAGCTTCTTCCTACGAGCAGTACTTC
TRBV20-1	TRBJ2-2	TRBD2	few	CSAKRPSGRLGELFF	TGCAGTGCTAAGAGGCCTAGCGGGAGGCTTGGGGAGCTGTTTTTT
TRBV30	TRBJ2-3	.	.	CAWTSGGKSPTQYF	TGTGCCTGGACCTCTGGGGGAAAAAGTCCTACGCAGTATTTT
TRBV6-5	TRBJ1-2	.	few	CASRTTGSGYTF	TGTGCCAGCAGAACCACAGGGTCTGGCTACACCTTC
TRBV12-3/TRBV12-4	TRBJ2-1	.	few	CASSLFLGGASRAFF	TGTGCCAGCAGTTTATTTTTGGGTGGGGCTAGCCGGGCGTTCTTC
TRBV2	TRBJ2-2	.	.	CASSYGHPKNTGELFF	TGTGCCAGCAGCTACGGACACCCTAAGAACACCGGGGAGCTGTTTTTT
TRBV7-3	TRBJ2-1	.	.	CASSTLGGPSYNEQFF	TGTGCCAGCAGCACACTAGGGGGGCCCTCCTACAATGAGCAGTTCTTC
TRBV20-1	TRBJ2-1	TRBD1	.	CSAPVTGQEQFF	TGCAGTGCCCCCGTGACAGGGCAAGAGCAGTTCTTC
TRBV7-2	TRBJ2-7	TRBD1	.	CASSPWTGAQEQYF	TGTGCCAGCAGCCCCTGGACAGGGGCCCAGGAGCAGTACTTC
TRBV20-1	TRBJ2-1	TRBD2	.	CSARAGGPVNEQFF	TGCAGTGCTAGAGCGGGGGGGCCAGTCAATGAGCAGTTCTTC
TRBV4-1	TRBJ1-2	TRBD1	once	CASSQDRDRSYGYTF	TGCGCCAGCAGCCAGGACAGGGATCGAAGTTATGGCTACACCTTC
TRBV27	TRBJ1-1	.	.	CASSLTWGWNTEAFF	TGTGCCAGCAGTTTAACTTGGGGCTGGAACACTGAAGCTTTCTTT
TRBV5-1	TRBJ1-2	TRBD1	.	CASSFTWTGKGYTF	TGCGCCAGCAGCTTCACCTGGACAGGGAAAGGCTACACCTTC
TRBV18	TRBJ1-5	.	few	CASSASSGDAFNQPQHF	TGTGCCAGCTCTGCTTCGAGTGGGGACGCATTCAATCAGCCCCAGCATTTT